The 27 T cell receptor beta chains below were found in one sample sequenced in a study of cytomegalovirus exposure and HLA in healthy donors. A multiplex PCR was run with 60 Vbeta primers and 13 Jbeta primers. TCRdb's copy holds only in-frame clones and misses some; the assay was immunoSEQ multiplex PCR. Among 150,000 to 200,000 clones listed, more than 75% were seen once. Sequencing was carried out using PBMCs. The source is a man between 18 and 35 years old in good health and CMV-seropositive.

The CDR3 is CASSYGTGTYYEQYF. The DNA of the CDR3 is TGTGCCAGCAGTTACGGGACAGGGACCTACTACGAGCAGTACTTC. V and J are TRBV6-5 and TRBJ2-7, with 9 positions matching TRBD1. Germline trimming cut 2 bases from V and 3 bases from J; bases unmatched to any gene: 5. CDR1 and CDR2 (germline): MNHEY, SVGAGI. The CDR3 covers 15 residues.

Only one count was recorded for this clone. The chain couples TRBV6-6 to TRBJ1-2; D is perhaps TRBD1 (6 bases). The CDR3 is 13 amino acids. Trimming cost V 6 bases and J 0 bases, with 8 bases left between them. Per germline, CDR1 MNHNY and CDR2 SVGAGI (reference sequence). The CDR3 sequence is CASRWTANYGYTF. The CDR3 nucleotides are TGTGCCAGCAGATGGACAGCTAACTATGGCTACACCTTC.

V gene TRBV6-4 combines with J gene TRBJ2-2; 10 nucleotides agree with TRBD2. Germline loops: CDR1 MRHNA, CDR2 SNTAGT. Trimming removed 3 bases from V and 5 bases from J; junction bases left unmatched: 6. The length of the CDR3 is 16 residues. The CDR3: CASSETSGDLTGELFF. The CDR3 DNA reads as TGTGCCAGCAGTGAAACTAGCGGGGATCTAACCGGGGAGCTGTTTTTT.

The V gene is TRBV19, the J gene TRBJ2-1, with TRBD2 matching 12 bases. The junction had 10 bases not matched to a gene; V was cut back by 4 bases and J by 9 bases. CDR3 length equals 16 residues. The germline V gene has CDR1 LNHDA and CDR2 SQIVND (reference sequence). CDR3 in amino acids: CASSTGTSGSYREQFF. The CDR3 DNA reads TGTGCCAGTAGTACCGGGACTAGCGGGTCGTATCGTGAGCAGTTCTTC.

The rearrangement uses TRBV5-4 and TRBJ2-5; D possibly corresponds to TRBD1 (6 bases). V lost 5 bases and J 0 bases, leaving 11 bases between the germline ends. Germline loops: CDR1 SGHNT, CDR2 YYREEE (reference sequence). The CDR3 has 14 residues. In DNA, the CDR3 is TGTGCCAGCAGTTCGGACAGAAACCAAGAGACCCAGTACTTC. Amino acids: CASSSDRNQETQYF.

This clone was recorded only once. The chain employs TRBV18 and TRBJ2-3, with TRBD2 as a possible D gene (6 bases). The germline V gene encodes CDR1 KGHSH and CDR2 LQKENI. The V end was cut by 2 bases, the J end by 2 bases, with 17 bases between. This CDR3 has 17 residues. The CDR3 is CASSPVRSRGFTDTQYF. DNA of the CDR3: TGTGCCAGCTCACCAGTTCGCTCGCGGGGATTCACAGATACGCAGTATTTT.

CDR3 coding DNA: TGTGCCAGTAGCACAGCAACTAATGAAAAACTGTTTTTT. Translated: CASSTATNEKLFF. This sequence joins TRBV19 and TRBJ1-4; the D is unclear. The ends were cut back, 6 bases at V and 0 bases at J, with 5 bases in the middle. The length of the CDR3 is 13 residues. The germline V gene has CDR1 LNHDA and CDR2 SQIVND (reference sequence).

The J gene is TRBJ2-2, the V gene TRBV5-6; 8 bases map to TRBD1. This CDR3 region has 16 residues. V lost 4 bases to trimming and J lost 3 bases; unmatched junction nucleotides: 8. Germline V lookup: CDR1 SGHDT, CDR2 YYEEEE. The chain's CDR3 is CASSLDRVLDTGELFF. The CDR3 region has the DNA TGTGCCAGCAGCCTGGACAGGGTGTTGGACACCGGGGAGCTGTTTTTT.

This clone was observed a single time. The chain carries TRBV11-3 and TRBJ1-2; the match to TRBD1 covers 10 bases. V dropped 5 bases and J dropped 7; count of bases not matched to a gene: 7. The CDR3 runs 14 residues. CDR1 SGHNT and CDR2 YENEEA come from the germline V gene. The CDR3 DNA follows: TGTGCCAGCAGCCCAGCGGGGACAGGGGCTGGCTACACCTTC. Its translation is CASSPAGTGAGYTF. Looking up the rest from reference TRBV11-3 and TRBJ1-2 gives the full variable domain: EAGVVQSPRYKIIEKKQPVAFWCNPISGHNTLYWYLQNLGQGPELLIRYENEEAVDDSQLPKDRFSAERLKGVDSTLKIQPAELGDSAVYLCASSPAGTGAGYTFGSGTRLTVV.

This clone showed up just a few times. The chain is built from TRBV6-6 and TRBJ2-3; no clear D. Germline CDR1 is MNHNY and CDR2 is SVGAGI (reference sequence). This CDR3 is 12 amino acids long. Trimming took 5 bases from V and 6 from J, leaving 9 bases between them. CDR3 region: CASSPHWDTQYF. The CDR3 DNA sequence: TGTGCCAGCAGTCCCCACTGGGATACGCAGTATTTT.

This clone appeared a few times. V and J are TRBV2 and TRBJ2-1; possibly TRBD1 for D (6 bases). Per the germline V gene, CDR1 is SNHLY and CDR2 is FYNNEI. This CDR3 has 14 residues. V lost 3 bases, J lost 9 bases, and 15 bases lay in between. The CDR3 spells CASSDERGWVEQFF. Written as DNA, the CDR3 is TGTGCCAGCAGTGATGAGAGGGGGTGGGTTGAGCAGTTCTTC.

This clone was detected a few times. J is TRBJ2-7 and V is TRBV7-2, with D hard to call. V lost 6 bases, J lost 0 bases, and 9 bases lay in between. Looked up from germline, CDR1 is SGHTA and CDR2 is FQGNSA. CDR3 length: 13 residues. The CDR3 bases are TGTGCCAGCAGACCCGCCAGCTCCTACGAGCAGTACTTC. This gives the protein CASRPASSYEQYF.

J is TRBJ1-3 and V is TRBV6-1; D might be TRBD1 (5 bases). V was clipped by 8 bases and J by 0 bases, with 14 bases between them. CDR3 length: 15 residues. Germline CDR1 MNHNS, CDR2 SASEGT. In nucleotides, the CDR3 is TGTGCCAGCGGGTCAGGACATCTCTCTGGAAACACCATATATTTT. Translation: CASGSGHLSGNTIYF.

The genes are TRBV18 and TRBJ2-1, with D perhaps TRBD1 (6 bases). The germline V gene has CDR1 KGHSH and CDR2 LQKENI. The CDR3 has 17 residues. The V gene lost 3 bases and the J gene lost 4 bases, with 19 bases spanning the gap. The CDR3 nucleotides are TGTGCCAGCTCACCGCCGACAGGTCCTCGAGATTACAATGAGCAGTTCTTC. It is translated as CASSPPTGPRDYNEQFF.

In this sample, this clone turned up once. J is TRBJ2-5 and V is TRBV5-1; 8 nucleotides line up with TRBD1. The germline V gene has CDR1 SGHRS and CDR2 YFSETQ. The CDR3 totals 14 residues. V shed 0 bases, J shed 11 bases, and the junction held 9 bases outside the gene matches. CDR3 amino acids: CASSLGQGLGEQYF. CDR3 DNA sequence: TGCGCCAGCAGCTTGGGACAGGGGTTAGGTGAGCAGTACTTC.

This clone occurred a few times. The chain combines TRBV2 with TRBJ2-1; D is possibly TRBD2 (7 bases). V shed 3 bases and J shed 9 bases, with 21 bases lying between them. CDR3 length equals 16 residues. CDR1 is SNHLY, CDR2 FYNNEI, per germline. CDR3 DNA sequence: TGTGCCAGCAGTGAGGGGTCGGGGGGCCTCCGGCTTGAGCAGTTCTTC. Protein sequence: CASSEGSGGLRLEQFF.

This clone is a singleton in its sample. The chain recombines TRBV27 with TRBJ1-1; TRBD1 is a possible D gene (5 bases). Trimming cost V 4 bases and J 4 bases, with 16 bases left between them. CDR1 MNHEY and CDR2 SMNVEV come from the germline V gene (reference sequence). The CDR3 extends over 15 amino acids. CDR3 sequence reads: CASSWAGKDGTEAFF. For the CDR3, the DNA is TGTGCCAGCAGTTGGGCAGGGAAGGATGGCACTGAAGCTTTCTTT.

On this clone itself: The sample holds other DNA sequences that translate to the same CDR3. The chain combines TRBV19 with TRBJ2-7, with 10 bases aligning to TRBD1. The germline V gene has CDR1 LNHDA and CDR2 SQIVND (reference sequence). The CDR3 length is 14 residues. V dropped 5 bases and J dropped 4; count of bases not matched to a gene: 5. CDR3 nucleotide sequence: TGTGCCAGTAGTGCCGGGACAGGGGCTTACGAGCAGTACTTC. Translated, it gives CASSAGTGAYEQYF.

The chain joins TRBV5-1 to TRBJ1-6, with TRBD1 matching 8 bases. V trimming: 1 base; J trimming: 0 bases; junction bases outside the gene matches: 3. The CDR3 length is 17 residues. Germline CDR1 SGHRS, CDR2 YFSETQ. The CDR3 is CASSLMDRVSYNSPLHF. In nucleotides, the CDR3 is TGCGCCAGCAGCTTGATGGACAGGGTCTCCTATAATTCACCCCTCCACTTT.

The V gene is TRBV6-1, the J gene TRBJ2-5; no definite D call. The end of the DNA aligns better with TRBJ2-7, so the J call may be wrong. This CDR3 has 12 residues. CDR1 and CDR2 from the germline V gene are MNHNS and SASEGT. The CDR3 sequence: CASSEAGYEQYF. The CDR3 coding sequence is TGTGCCAGCAGTGAAGCGGGCTACGAGCAGTACTTC.

V gene TRBV6-1 combines with J gene TRBJ1-3; tentative D call: TRBD1 (5 bases). Per germline, CDR1 MNHNS and CDR2 SASEGT. Trimming took off 5 bases at V and 8 bases at J, with 10 bases between the two ends. The CDR3 loop spans 12 amino acids. CDR3 protein: CASSPAGDTIYF. Written as DNA, the CDR3 is TGTGCCAGCAGTCCCGCGGGGGACACCATATATTTT.

The V and J genes are TRBV4-1 and TRBJ2-5; 13 bases align to TRBD2. Per germline, CDR1 MGHRA and CDR2 YSYEKL. V shed 4 bases and J 6 bases; nucleotides not matched to a gene: 5. There are 15 residues in the CDR3. As DNA, the CDR3 is TGCGCCAGCAGCCGAGTGACTAGCGGGGGGAAGACCCAGTACTTC. Translating gives CASSRVTSGGKTQYF.

The gene calls are TRBV6-1 and TRBJ1-2; D is ambiguous. The CDR3 is made up of 14 amino acids. Germline V gene lookup returns CDR1 MNHNS and CDR2 SASEGT. Trimming took off 5 bases at V and 5 bases at J, with 15 bases between the two ends. The CDR3 here is CASSINIGVYGYTF. CDR3 in DNA: TGTGCCAGCAGTATTAATATCGGGGTTTATGGCTACACCTTC.

This chain connects TRBV11-3 to TRBJ2-7, with D uncertain. The V gene's germline CDR1 is SGHNT and CDR2 YENEEA. V was cut by 8 bases and J by 0 bases, with 11 bases left in between. This CDR3 region has 13 residues. CDR3 nucleotides: TGTGCCAGCCAAACAGAAAACTCCTACGAGCAGTACTTC. Translation gives CASQTENSYEQYF.

The genes are TRBV19 and TRBJ1-2; unclear D gene. Germline CDR1 and CDR2: LNHDA and SQIVND (reference sequence). The CDR3 is 12 residues long. V was trimmed by 4 bases and J by 2 bases, leaving 5 bases between them. The CDR3 spells CASSTLNYGYTF. Here the CDR3 DNA reads TGTGCCAGTAGTACCCTCAACTATGGCTACACCTTC.

There are a few counts of this clone. This sequence joins TRBV4-3 and TRBJ1-1; D might be TRBD1 (5 bases). Trimming cost V 4 bases and J 3 bases, with 15 bases left between them. Per the germline V gene, CDR1 is LGHNA and CDR2 is YSLEER. The CDR3 runs 15 residues. The CDR3 spells CASSPGQGWDTEAFF. CDR3 nucleotides: TGCGCCAGCAGCCCAGGGCAAGGGTGGGACACTGAAGCTTTCTTT.

This chain connects TRBV9 to TRBJ1-2; no clear D gene. Trimming took 0 bases from V and 8 from J, leaving 14 bases between them. The germline V gene has CDR1 SGDLS and CDR2 YYNGEE. This CDR3 is 14 amino acids long. In DNA form, the CDR3 reads TGTGCCAGCAGCGTAGATGGGCAGCCCGTAGGCTACACCTTC. Protein: CASSVDGQPVGYTF.